This T cell receptor beta chain comes out of a study of T cells after yellow fever vaccination. Points from the study as a whole: Peak timing came faster in the weaker secondary response, day 5 versus 15. Re-detected after boosting: most primary clones, almost 97% of CD4 and about 85% of CD8.

The study made its TCR cDNA through 5'RACE template switching. That step introduced a universal primer site along with UMIs. One entry per CDR3 protein, called by TCRdb with MiXCR from the 5' RACE reads. This table holds nearly 350,000 distinct CDR3 sequences, less than 9.5% found once. With regard to this clonotype: Its antigen is unidentified.

J was trimmed by 0 bases and V by 2 bases; bases with no gene match: 7. The CDR3 length is 17 residues. Looked up from germline, CDR1 is MNHEY and CDR2 is SVGEGT. The chain combines TRBV6-2 or TRBV6-3 with TRBJ1-5, with 7 bases matching TRBD1. Sequenced material: PBMCs, taken approximately 47 days after the first yellow fever vaccination. The receptor comes from a man in his late teens or twenties who received the YFV17D yellow fever vaccine. DNA of the CDR3: TGTGCCAGCAGTTACCCGGGACAGACTCATAGCAATCAGCCCCAGCATTTT. It codes for CASSYPGQTHSNQPQHF.